This TCR beta chain was sequenced in a study of T-cell memory formation after mild COVID-19. Notes on the study in general: CD8+ contracting clones occupied EMRA, while CD4+ ones occupied mainly CM and EM.

Via MiXCR, TCRdb re-called the 5' RACE reads, giving one row per CDR3 protein. The repertoire holds fewer than 250,000 distinct CDR3 sequences, with under 12% as singletons. From germline, CDR1 is SGHAT and CDR2 FQNNGV. CDR3 length: 15 residues. Trimming pared 4 bases from V and 7 bases from J, leaving 14 bases between. As regards this clonotype: The target antigen is unknown.

Sequenced input: PBMCs or a T cell subset sorted from them (not recorded which). This receptor was taken from a man aged 18 to 30 who had mild COVID-19 (a few samples of this study predate the infection). Cell type and time point are not known. The chain carries TRBV11-2 and TRBJ1-6; the D gene is possibly TRBD1 (5 bases). DNA for the CDR3: TGTGCCAGCAGCTCCGCGCCGGGGGAAAATTCACCCCTCCACTTT. Encoded protein: CASSSAPGENSPLHF.